These 2 T cell receptor beta chains share one sample of origin, sequenced in a study of blood T cell repertoires in COVID-19. This table comes from immunoSEQ multiplex PCR, and its TCRdb copy is limited to in-frame clones, with some not included. Here the sample spans about 130,000 clones, around 82% being singletons. Sample: peripheral blood. These receptors were taken from a woman between 25 and 40 years old who had recovered from COVID-19.

CDR3 residues: CASSGDGDRGPYEQYF. CDR3 bases: TGTGCCAGCAGTGGCGATGGGGACAGGGGGCCTTACGAGCAGTACTTC. The chain is built from TRBV6-2 or TRBV6-3 and TRBJ2-7; 12 bases match TRBD1. V was pared by 5 bases and J by 4 bases, with 9 bases of the junction left unmatched. Germline V lookup: CDR1 MNHEY, CDR2 SVGEGT. The CDR3 length is 16 residues.

The rearrangement joins TRBV6-1 to TRBJ1-5; D possibly corresponds to TRBD1 (6 bases). This CDR3 is 15 amino acids long. Germline lookup yields CDR1 MNHNS and CDR2 SASEGT. Trimming took off 3 bases at V and 1 base at J, with 10 bases between the two ends. The CDR3 DNA reads TGTGCCAGCAGTGACCGACAGGTGAGCAATCAGCCCCAGCATTTT. Translating it yields CASSDRQVSNQPQHF.